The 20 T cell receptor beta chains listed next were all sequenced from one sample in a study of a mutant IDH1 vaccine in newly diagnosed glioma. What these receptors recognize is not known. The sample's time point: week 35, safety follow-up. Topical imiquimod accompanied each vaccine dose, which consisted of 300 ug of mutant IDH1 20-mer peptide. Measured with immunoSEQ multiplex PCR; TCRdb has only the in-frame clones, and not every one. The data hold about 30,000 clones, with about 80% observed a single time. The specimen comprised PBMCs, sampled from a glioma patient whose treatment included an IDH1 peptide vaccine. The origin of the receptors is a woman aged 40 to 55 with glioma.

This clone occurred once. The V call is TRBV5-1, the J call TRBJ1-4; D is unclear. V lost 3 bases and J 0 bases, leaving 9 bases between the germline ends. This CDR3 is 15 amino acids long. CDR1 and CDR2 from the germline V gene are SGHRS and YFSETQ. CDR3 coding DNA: TGCGCCAGCAGCTCTAGCTGGGCAACTAATGAAAAACTGTTTTTT. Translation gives CASSSSWATNEKLFF. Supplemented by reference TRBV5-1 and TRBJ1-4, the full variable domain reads KAGVTQTPRYLIKTRGQQVTLSCSPISGHRSVSWYQQTPGQGLQFLFEYFSETQRNKGNFPGRFSGRQFSNSRSEMNVSTLELGDSALYLCASSSSWATNEKLFFGSGTQLSVL.

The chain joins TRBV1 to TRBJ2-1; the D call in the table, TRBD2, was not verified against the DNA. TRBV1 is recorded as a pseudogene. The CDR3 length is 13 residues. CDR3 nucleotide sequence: TGCACCAGCAGCCAAGATACGGGAGAAGAGCAGTTCTTC. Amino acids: CTSSQDTGEEQFF.

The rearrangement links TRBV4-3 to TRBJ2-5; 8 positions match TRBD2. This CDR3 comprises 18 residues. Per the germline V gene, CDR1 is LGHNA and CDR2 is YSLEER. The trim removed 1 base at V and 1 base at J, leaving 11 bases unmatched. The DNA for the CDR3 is TGCGCCAGCAGCCAAGCCTTAAGGGGCGGGGGGACCCAAGAGACCCAGTACTTC. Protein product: CASSQALRGGGTQETQYF.

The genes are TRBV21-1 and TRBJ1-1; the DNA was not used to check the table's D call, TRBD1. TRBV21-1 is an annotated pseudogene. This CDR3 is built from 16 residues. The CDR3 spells CASSFRDKLPDTEAFF. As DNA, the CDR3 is TGTGCCAGCAGCTTCCGGGACAAGCTACCGGACACTGAAGCTTTCTTT.

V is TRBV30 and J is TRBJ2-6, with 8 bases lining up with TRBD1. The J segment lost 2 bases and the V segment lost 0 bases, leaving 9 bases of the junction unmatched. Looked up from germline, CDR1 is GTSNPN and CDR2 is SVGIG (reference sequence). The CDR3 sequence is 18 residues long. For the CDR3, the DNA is TGTGCCTGGAGTGTGCAGGGGGCATTTAGTCCTGGGGCCAACGTCCTGACTTTC. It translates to CAWSVQGAFSPGANVLTF.

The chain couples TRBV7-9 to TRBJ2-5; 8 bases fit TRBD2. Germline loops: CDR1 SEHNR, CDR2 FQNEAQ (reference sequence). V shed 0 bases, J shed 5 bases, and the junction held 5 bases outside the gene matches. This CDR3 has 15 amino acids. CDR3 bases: TGTGCCAGCAGCTTAGCTAGCGGGAAAAGGGAGACCCAGTACTTC. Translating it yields CASSLASGKRETQYF. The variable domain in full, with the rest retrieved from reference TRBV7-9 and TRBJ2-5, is DTGVSQNPRHKITKRGQNVTFRCDPISEHNRLYWYRQTLGQGPEFLTYFQNEAQLEKSRLLSDRFSAERPKGSFSTLEIQRTEQGDSAMYLCASSLASGKRETQYFGPGTRLLVL.

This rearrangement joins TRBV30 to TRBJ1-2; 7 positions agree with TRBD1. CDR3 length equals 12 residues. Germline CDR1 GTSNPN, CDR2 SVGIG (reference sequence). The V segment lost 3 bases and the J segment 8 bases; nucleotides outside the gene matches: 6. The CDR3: CAWRTGLQGYTF. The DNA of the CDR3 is TGTGCCTGGAGGACAGGGCTTCAGGGCTACACCTTC.

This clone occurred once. The CDR3 DNA is TGTGCCAGCAGCTTATCCCGGATATCTTCACCCCTCCACTTT. Encoded protein: CASSLSRISSPLHF. The chain is built from TRBV7-9 and TRBJ1-6, with D hard to call. The CDR3 has 14 residues. V was cut by 2 bases and J by 9 bases, with 11 bases left in between. CDR1 and CDR2 from the germline V gene are SEHNR and FQNEAQ (reference sequence).

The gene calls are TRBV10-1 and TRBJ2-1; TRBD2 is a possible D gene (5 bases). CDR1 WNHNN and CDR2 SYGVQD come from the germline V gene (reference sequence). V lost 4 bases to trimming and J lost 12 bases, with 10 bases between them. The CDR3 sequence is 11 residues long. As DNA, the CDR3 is TGCGCCAGCAGTGTCGGGGAAGTGCAGTTCTTC. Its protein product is CASSVGEVQFF.

The CDR3 bases are TGTGCCAGTAGTATAGTAGGAGAGCTTTATCAGCCCCAGCATTTT. Encoded protein: CASSIVGELYQPQHF. The V and J genes are TRBV19 and TRBJ1-5; D call uncertain. The CDR3 contains 15 residues. Per the germline V gene, CDR1 is LNHDA and CDR2 is SQIVND (reference sequence). V shed 1 base and J shed 5 bases, with 12 bases lying between them.

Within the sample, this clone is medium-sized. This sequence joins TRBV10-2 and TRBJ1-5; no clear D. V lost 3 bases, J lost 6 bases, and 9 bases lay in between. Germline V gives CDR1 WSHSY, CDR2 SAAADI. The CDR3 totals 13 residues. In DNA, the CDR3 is TGCGCCAGCAGTGAAGAGGGCATTCAGCCCCAGCATTTT. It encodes CASSEEGIQPQHF.

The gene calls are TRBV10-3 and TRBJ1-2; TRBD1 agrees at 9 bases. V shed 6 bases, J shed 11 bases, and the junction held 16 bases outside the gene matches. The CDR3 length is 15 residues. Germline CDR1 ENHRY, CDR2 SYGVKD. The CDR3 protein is CAIRSAFGQGSGYTF. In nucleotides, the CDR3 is TGTGCCATCAGGTCGGCTTTTGGACAGGGGTCGGGTTACACCTTC.

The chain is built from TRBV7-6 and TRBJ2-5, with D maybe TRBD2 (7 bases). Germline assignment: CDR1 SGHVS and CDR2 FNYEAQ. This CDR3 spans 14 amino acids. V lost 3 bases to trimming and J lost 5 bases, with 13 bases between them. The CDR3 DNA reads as TGTGCCAGCAGCTTGGGGGGGCTTAGGGAGACCCAGTACTTC. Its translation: CASSLGGLRETQYF.

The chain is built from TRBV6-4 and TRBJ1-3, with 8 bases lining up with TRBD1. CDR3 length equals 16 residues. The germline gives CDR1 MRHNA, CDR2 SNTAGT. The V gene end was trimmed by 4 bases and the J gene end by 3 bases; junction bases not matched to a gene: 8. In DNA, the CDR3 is TGTGCCAGCAGTGGCGCCCCAGACAGGGGTGGAAACACCATATATTTT. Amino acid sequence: CASSGAPDRGGNTIYF.

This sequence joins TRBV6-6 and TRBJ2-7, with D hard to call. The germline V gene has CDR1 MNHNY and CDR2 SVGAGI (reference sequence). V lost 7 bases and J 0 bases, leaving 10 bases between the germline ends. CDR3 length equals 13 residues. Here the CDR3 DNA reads TGTGCCAGCACCCATTTGAGCTCCTACGAGCAGTACTTC. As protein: CASTHLSSYEQYF.

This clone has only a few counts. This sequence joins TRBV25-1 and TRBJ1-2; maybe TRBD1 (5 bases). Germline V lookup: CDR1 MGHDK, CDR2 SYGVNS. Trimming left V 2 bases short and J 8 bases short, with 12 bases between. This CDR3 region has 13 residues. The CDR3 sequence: CASSEGSRDGYTF. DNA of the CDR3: TGTGCCAGCAGTGAAGGGAGCAGGGACGGCTACACCTTC.

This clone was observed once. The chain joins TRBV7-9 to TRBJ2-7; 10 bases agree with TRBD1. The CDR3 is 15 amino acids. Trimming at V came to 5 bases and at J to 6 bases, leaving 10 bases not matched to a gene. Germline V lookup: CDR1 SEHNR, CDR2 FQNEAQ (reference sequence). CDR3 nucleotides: TGTGCCAGCAGCCCGATGACAGGGGGCTCAGGCGAGCAGTACTTC. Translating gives CASSPMTGGSGEQYF.

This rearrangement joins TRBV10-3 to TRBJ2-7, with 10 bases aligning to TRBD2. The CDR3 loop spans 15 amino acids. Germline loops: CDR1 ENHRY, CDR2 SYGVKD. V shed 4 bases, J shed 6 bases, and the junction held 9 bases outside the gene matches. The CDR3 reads CAISGVSGGPPEQYF. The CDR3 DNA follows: TGTGCCATCAGTGGTGTTAGCGGGGGGCCACCCGAGCAGTACTTC.

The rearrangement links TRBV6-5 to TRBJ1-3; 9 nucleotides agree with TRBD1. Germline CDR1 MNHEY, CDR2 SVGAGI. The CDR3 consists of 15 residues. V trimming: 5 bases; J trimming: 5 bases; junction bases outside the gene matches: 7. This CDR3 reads CASSPQTGGRNTIYF. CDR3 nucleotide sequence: TGTGCCAGCAGTCCACAGACAGGGGGTAGAAACACCATATATTTT.

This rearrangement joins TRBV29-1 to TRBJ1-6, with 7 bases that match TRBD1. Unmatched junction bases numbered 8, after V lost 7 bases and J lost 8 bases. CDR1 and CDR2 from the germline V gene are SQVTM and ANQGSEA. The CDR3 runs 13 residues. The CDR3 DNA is TGCAGCGCTGGCGGGACAGCCGATTCACCCCTCCACTTT. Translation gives CSAGGTADSPLHF.